Shown below are 26 T cell receptor beta chains from a single sample sequenced in a study of regulatory T cells in long-lasting Graves disease. Building of the TCR beta libraries involved iRepertoire HTBI primers and Arm-PCR of CDR3 regions. TCRdb reanalysed the multiplex PCR reads using MiXCR and keeps one entry per CDR3 protein. Here the sample spans about 500,000 distinct CDR3 sequences, more than 10% being singletons. Time point described: newly diagnosed GD, antithyroid drugs for less than 3 months. PBMC-derived RNA was used for the TCR library. The sample was also reused in another study, on T cells in Graves' hyperthyroidism and ophthalmopathy.

The specimen was peripheral blood mononuclear cells (PBMCs), collected at new diagnosis, from a patient treated with antithyroid drugs. These receptors all come from a woman in her twenties or thirties with Graves disease.

This clonotype has ten or more counts. The chain is built from TRBV6-2 or TRBV6-3 and TRBJ2-1; a weak D match, TRBD2 (5 bases). CDR3 size: 16 residues. V was clipped by 8 bases and J by 7 bases, with 24 bases between them. The germline V gene has CDR1 MNHEY and CDR2 SVGEGT. The CDR3 spells CASGTLLTGRSNEQFF. In nucleotides, the CDR3 is TGTGCCAGCGGTACCCTACTAACGGGAAGGTCGAATGAGCAGTTCTTC.

A word on this clonotype: One base separates it from a far larger clone, so it is likely a read error. The J gene is TRBJ2-7, the V gene TRBV12-3 or TRBV12-4; TRBD2 agrees at 7 bases. After removal of 6 bases from V and 7 bases from J, the junction contained 15 bases not matched to a gene. The CDR3 runs 15 residues. The CDR3 region is CASSPGGTTYNEQYF. DNA for the CDR3: TGTGCCAGCAGCCCCGGCGGGACTACTTACAATGAGCAGTACTTC.

The table lists this clonotype with a few counts. The gene calls are TRBV7-9 and TRBJ2-2; 7 positions agree with TRBD1. The trim removed 2 bases at V and 6 bases at J, leaving 3 bases unmatched. CDR3 length: 14 residues. The V gene's germline CDR1 is SEHNR and CDR2 FQNEAQ (reference sequence). The CDR3, as DNA: TGTGCCAGCAGCTTACAGGGGGAAGCCGGGGAGCTGTTTTTT. Protein product: CASSLQGEAGELFF.

In its sample, this clonotype was seen a few times. The rearrangement links TRBV6-1 to TRBJ1-1, with D maybe TRBD1 (5 bases). Germline lookup yields CDR1 MNHNS and CDR2 SASEGT. The CDR3 is 13 residues long. Trimming stripped 4 bases from V and 6 bases from J, with 12 bases between. The DNA for the CDR3 is TGTGCCAGCAGTGGGGGAGGGACGGCTGAAGCTTTCTTT. Its protein is CASSGGGTAEAFF.

This clonotype was seen at least ten times. The genes are TRBV29-1 and TRBJ2-1; D might be TRBD2 (6 bases). V was pared by 3 bases and J by 6 bases, with 6 bases between. The CDR3 sequence is 11 residues long. The germline CDR1 and CDR2 sequences are SQVTM and ANQGSEA. DNA for the CDR3: TGCAGCGTTGAGGGACTCAATGAGCAGTTCTTC. Residues: CSVEGLNEQFF.

In its sample, this clonotype was seen many times. The J gene is TRBJ2-2, the V gene TRBV4-1; 10 nucleotides agree with TRBD2. The CDR3 consists of 17 residues. CDR1 and CDR2 from the germline V gene are MGHRA and YSYEKL. Trimming cost V 0 bases and J 7 bases; bases outside gene matches: 8. The CDR3: CASSQDSSGRGDGELFF. CDR3 DNA: TGCGCCAGCAGCCAAGACTCTAGCGGGAGAGGAGACGGGGAGCTGTTTTTT.

This chain uses TRBV6-1 with TRBJ2-7, with TRBD1 matching over 9 bases. Germline V gene sequence: CDR1 MNHNS, CDR2 SASEGT. CDR3 length: 12 amino acids. The V and J ends lost 11 bases and 2 bases, in that order; junction bases with no gene match: 4. CDR3 DNA: TGTGCCTGCGGACAGGGGACCTACGAGCAGTACTTC. Protein sequence: CACGQGTYEQYF.

Ten or more counts support this clonotype. The rearrangement joins TRBV5-1 to TRBJ2-3, with 7 bases identical to TRBD1. Germline CDR1 reads SGHRS; CDR2 reads YFSETQ. The CDR3 totals 15 residues. Trimming took 4 bases from V and 5 from J; bases not matched to a gene: 10. The CDR3 region has the DNA TGCGCCAGCAGCGGGGGACAGCCTGGGGGAGATACGCAGTATTTT. Translated: CASSGGQPGGDTQYF. The full variable domain, rest sourced from reference TRBV5-1 and TRBJ2-3, is KAGVTQTPRYLIKTRGQQVTLSCSPISGHRSVSWYQQTPGQGLQFLFEYFSETQRNKGNFPGRFSGRQFSNSRSEMNVSTLELGDSALYLCASSGGQPGGDTQYFGPGTRLTVL.

This clonotype was observed many times. The CDR3 spells CASSGKREGLNEQFF. For the CDR3, the DNA is TGTGCCAGCAGTGGGAAGCGGGAGGGCCTCAATGAGCAGTTCTTC. The genes are TRBV2 and TRBJ2-1, with TRBD2 identical over 10 bases. After removal of 4 bases from V and 6 bases from J, the junction contained 6 bases not matched to a gene. This CDR3 is 15 amino acids long. Germline V gives CDR1 SNHLY, CDR2 FYNNEI. Complete variable domain (other parts from reference TRBV2 and TRBJ2-1): EPEVTQTPSHQVTQMGQEVILRCVPISNHLYFYWYRQILGQKVEFLVSFYNNEISEKSEIFDDQFSVERPDGSNFTLKIRSTKLEDSAMYFCASSGKREGLNEQFFGPGTRLTVL.

This clonotype has at least ten counts. This rearrangement joins TRBV2 to TRBJ1-5; D ambiguous. Trimming shortened V by 4 bases and J by 9 bases, and 16 bases separated the two germline ends. The germline gives CDR1 SNHLY, CDR2 FYNNEI. The CDR3 loop spans 14 amino acids. The CDR3 nucleotides read TGTGCCAGCAGTGGGTCAGGTGTATCTCGGCCCCAGCATTTT. Translating gives CASSGSGVSRPQHF.

In this sample, this clonotype turned up many times. The chain uses TRBV10-3 and TRBJ2-1, with D unclear. The CDR3 is 15 residues long. Germline lookup yields CDR1 ENHRY and CDR2 SYGVKD. Trimming stripped 10 bases from V and 6 bases from J, with 22 bases between. The CDR3 sequence is CASADDSSYANEQFF. CDR3 coding DNA: TGTGCCAGCGCCGATGACTCGAGCTATGCCAATGAGCAGTTCTTC.

This clonotype has only a few counts. The chain has TRBV20-1 and TRBJ1-3; D uncertain. Germline assignment: CDR1 DFQATT and CDR2 SNEGSKA (reference sequence). The CDR3 has 16 amino acids. V was trimmed by 3 bases and J by 1 base, leaving 16 bases between them. Here the CDR3 reads CSASRRGLFSGNTIYF. The CDR3 DNA follows: TGCAGTGCTAGTCGGCGGGGTCTTTTTTCTGGAAACACCATATATTTT.

In this sample, this clonotype turned up many times. The chain employs TRBV12-3 or TRBV12-4 and TRBJ1-1; D may be TRBD1 (5 bases). The CDR3 is 16 amino acids. V lost 4 bases and J 1 base, leaving 16 bases between the germline ends. The CDR3 region is CASSSRRGARNTEAFF. The CDR3 coding sequence is TGTGCCAGCAGTTCCCGAAGGGGTGCCCGGAACACTGAAGCTTTCTTT.

This clonotype came up once. This rearrangement joins TRBV19 to TRBJ2-1, with a possible D match to TRBD2 (6 bases). The V end was cut by 1 base, the J end by 2 bases, with 18 bases between. Per germline, CDR1 LNHDA and CDR2 SQIVND (reference sequence). This CDR3 region has 18 residues. The CDR3 nucleotides are TGTGCCAGTAGTATAGGTTCCGGGAGTATAATCACCTACAATGAGCAGTTCTTC. Protein: CASSIGSGSIITYNEQFF.

This clonotype has a handful of counts. The V gene is TRBV4-1, the J gene TRBJ2-1; TRBD2 matches at 12 bases. Germline V gene data show CDR1 as MGHRA and CDR2 as YSYEKL. This CDR3 comprises 17 residues. V lost 3 bases and J lost 9; bases outside the gene matches: 12. The CDR3 spells CASSHAQKTSGSSEQFF. The CDR3 DNA reads TGCGCCAGCAGCCACGCCCAGAAGACTAGCGGGAGCTCTGAGCAGTTCTTC.

This chain uses TRBV10-3 with TRBJ2-7; 7 positions agree with TRBD1. Trimming at V came to 6 bases and at J to 0 bases, leaving 11 bases not matched to a gene. This CDR3 is 16 amino acids long. In germline, CDR1 is ENHRY, CDR2 SYGVKD. CDR3 in DNA: TGTGCCATCAGGCCGGGACAGTCCCCCATCTCCTACGAGCAGTACTTC. Translated: CAIRPGQSPISYEQYF.

The V gene is TRBV6-2 or TRBV6-3, the J gene TRBJ2-7; perhaps TRBD1 as D (5 bases). Trimming took 2 bases from V and 5 from J, leaving 19 bases between them. The germline V gene has CDR1 MNHEY and CDR2 SVGEGT. The CDR3 runs 16 residues. CDR3 protein: CASSYKSFDSPHEQYF. The DNA for the CDR3 is TGTGCCAGCAGTTACAAGAGTTTCGACAGTCCCCACGAGCAGTACTTC.

This clonotype was seen repeatedly, ten times or more. The CDR3 DNA reads TGTGCCAGCAGTTTGGGACAGGGGGTGCAGGAGACCCAGTACTTC. Encoded protein: CASSLGQGVQETQYF. V usage is TRBV28 and J usage is TRBJ2-5, with 11 bases identical to TRBD1. The J segment lost 5 bases and the V segment lost 3 bases, leaving 5 bases of the junction unmatched. This CDR3 has 15 amino acids. CDR1 is MDHEN, CDR2 SYDVKM, per germline.

The chain employs TRBV20-1 and TRBJ2-1; no clear D. Germline V gene sequence: CDR1 DFQATT, CDR2 SNEGSKA (reference sequence). Trimming stripped 3 bases from V and 0 bases from J, with 12 bases between. The CDR3 length is 15 residues. The CDR3 DNA reads as TGCAGTGCTAGTCCTTATCCGAGCTCCTACAATGAGCAGTTCTTC. Translation: CSASPYPSSYNEQFF.

This clonotype was detected many times. This rearrangement joins TRBV28 to TRBJ1-2; a possible D gene is TRBD1 (5 bases). Germline V gene lookup returns CDR1 MDHEN and CDR2 SYDVKM. V lost 3 bases to trimming and J lost 4 bases, with 9 bases between them. The CDR3 is made up of 13 amino acids. The DNA for the CDR3 is TGTGCCAGCAGTTTGAGACAGATCTATGGCTACACCTTC. It translates to CASSLRQIYGYTF.

Notes on this clonotype: This sequence may be a read error, since a much larger clone differs from it by one base. The chain combines TRBV20-1 with TRBJ2-1, with D unresolved. The length of the CDR3 is 13 residues. The germline V gene has CDR1 DFQATT and CDR2 SNEGSKA (reference sequence). CDR3 in amino acids: CGARDPGFNEQFF. The CDR3 region has the DNA TGCGGTGCTAGAGATCCCGGGTTCAATGAGCAGTTCTTC.

In its sample, this clonotype was seen a few times. The rearrangement links TRBV20-1 to TRBJ1-1, with D possibly being TRBD1 (5 bases). V dropped 8 bases and J dropped 10 bases, with 23 bases sitting between them. Germline CDR1 and CDR2: DFQATT and SNEGSKA (reference sequence). The CDR3 loop spans 13 amino acids. In nucleotides, the CDR3 is TGCAGTAGACTCCTTTGGGGGGAAAGTGGAGCTTTCTTT. Encoded protein: CSRLLWGESGAFF.

This clonotype has at least ten counts. The rearrangement links TRBV11-3 to TRBJ2-3; 14 positions agree with TRBD2. Germline lookup yields CDR1 SGHNT and CDR2 YENEEA. The CDR3 runs to 18 residues. The V gene end was trimmed by 4 bases and the J gene end by 0 bases; junction bases not matched to a gene: 6. The CDR3 reads CASSSGLAGGPSTDTQYF. DNA for the CDR3: TGTGCCAGCAGCTCCGGACTAGCGGGAGGACCGAGCACAGATACGCAGTATTTT.

This clonotype was seen ten or more times. The rearrangement links TRBV11-2 to TRBJ2-3, with a weak D call TRBD1 (6 bases). The CDR3 runs 14 residues. V was trimmed by 2 bases and J by 5 bases, leaving 11 bases between them. From germline, CDR1 is SGHAT and CDR2 FQNNGV. This CDR3 reads CASSLSRGLDTQYF. The CDR3 bases are TGTGCCAGCAGCTTATCAAGGGGGTTAGATACGCAGTATTTT.

This clonotype occurred many times. The chain links TRBV6-1 to TRBJ1-6; unclear D gene. This CDR3 spans 12 amino acids. Germline assignment: CDR1 MNHNS and CDR2 SASEGT. V shed 7 bases and J shed 6 bases, with 7 bases lying between them. The CDR3 bases are TGTGCCAGCATGCGGTTTAATTCACCCCTCCACTTT. It encodes CASMRFNSPLHF.

A remark on this clonotype: This may come from a read error, since a much larger clone is one base off. The V call is TRBV20-1, the J call TRBJ2-1; 9 positions agree with TRBD2. This CDR3 region has 14 residues. Germline CDR1 and CDR2: DFQATT and SNEGSKA (reference sequence). CDR3 in DNA: TGCACCATTACGGCGGGAGGGCCCTACTATGAGCAGTTCTTC. Translation gives CTITAGGPYYEQFF.